Below, 14 T cell receptor beta chains from the same sample are listed, as sequenced in a study of T cell responses to AZD1222 COVID-19 vaccine. Measured with immunoSEQ multiplex PCR; TCRdb has only the in-frame clones, and not every one. The table has 120,000 or so clones, 80% to 90% seen once. The specimen was peripheral blood, collected on day 0 of AZD1222 vaccination. Receptors were obtained from an adult in good health.

The chain carries TRBV5-4 and TRBJ2-1; TRBD1 agrees at 8 bases. CDR1 is SGHNT and CDR2 is YYREEE in the germline V gene (reference sequence). The CDR3 length is 15 residues. With 0 bases clipped from V and 4 bases from J, the junction kept 3 bases outside the gene matches. In nucleotides, the CDR3 is TGTGCCAGCAGCTTGGACAGGGGGGAGTACAATGAGCAGTTCTTC. It is translated as CASSLDRGEYNEQFF.

The chain joins TRBV12-5 to TRBJ1-5, with a possible D match to TRBD1 (6 bases). Germline V gene lookup returns CDR1 LGHNT and CDR2 FRNRAP. Trimming took off 0 bases at V and 0 bases at J, with 15 bases between the two ends. The CDR3 is 18 amino acids. The CDR3 loop reads CASGLVTRTAYSNQPQHF. The CDR3 region has the DNA TGTGCTAGTGGTTTGGTAACTAGGACAGCATATAGCAATCAGCCCCAGCATTTT.

This clone has a handful of counts. The chain couples TRBV7-9 to TRBJ1-1; no clear D. With 1 base removed from V and 1 base from J, the gap between germline ends came to 7 bases. The CDR3 contains 14 residues. CDR1 SEHNR and CDR2 FQNEAQ come from the germline V gene (reference sequence). The CDR3 sequence: CASSLGQPNTEAFF. The CDR3, as DNA: TGTGCCAGCAGCTTAGGGCAGCCGAACACTGAAGCTTTCTTT.

V and J are TRBV5-1 and TRBJ1-2; 7 nucleotides match TRBD1. The CDR3 loop spans 14 amino acids. The germline CDR1 and CDR2 sequences are SGHRS and YFSETQ. V shed 4 bases and J 4 bases; nucleotides not matched to a gene: 7. CDR3 coding DNA: TGCGCCAGCAGCCCCGGGACAGAATCCTATGGCTACACCTTC. Its translation: CASSPGTESYGYTF.

The CDR3 sequence is CASSYPQGAGMADYGYTF. In DNA, the CDR3 is TGTGCCAGCAGTTACCCACAGGGGGCGGGTATGGCTGACTATGGCTACACCTTC. The J gene is TRBJ1-2, the V gene TRBV6-2 or TRBV6-3, with 9 bases that match TRBD1. The J segment lost 3 bases and the V segment lost 2 bases, leaving 13 bases of the junction unmatched. Germline lookup yields CDR1 MNHEY and CDR2 SVGEGT. The CDR3 totals 18 residues.

The chain carries TRBV7-9 and TRBJ2-1; either TRBD1 or TRBD2 may fit D (5 bases each). V dropped 4 bases and J dropped 6 bases, with 16 bases sitting between them. The germline V gene has CDR1 SEHNR and CDR2 FQNEAQ (reference sequence). CDR3 length: 15 amino acids. In DNA, the CDR3 is TGTGCCAGCAGCTCGCCCGGGACGGATCTCAATGAGCAGTTCTTC. This sequence encodes CASSSPGTDLNEQFF.

This clone was picked up one time. The chain uses TRBV28 and TRBJ1-1, with a possible D match to TRBD1 (5 bases). The CDR3 length is 15 residues. V gave up 5 bases and J gave up 1 base, with 14 bases separating them. CDR1 and CDR2 (germline): MDHEN, SYDVKM. The CDR3 coding sequence is TGTGCCAGCAGTCCCGCCGGGGGGGGGAACACTGAAGCTTTCTTT. The encoded protein is CASSPAGGGNTEAFF.

The chain uses TRBV7-2 and TRBJ2-7; TRBD1 aligns across 7 bases. Losses at the gene ends were 4 bases for V and 2 bases for J; bases not matched to a gene: 8. CDR3 length equals 15 residues. CDR1 SGHTA and CDR2 FQGNSA come from the germline V gene. The CDR3 DNA follows: TGTGCCAGCAGCTCCCAGGGGGTGGTGACCTACGAGCAGTACTTC. It is translated as CASSSQGVVTYEQYF. The full variable domain, with the rest looked up from reference TRBV7-2 and TRBJ2-7, is GAGVSQSPSNKVTEKGKDVELRCDPISGHTALYWYRQSLGQGLEFLIYFQGNSAPDKSGLPSDRFSAERTGGSVSTLTIQRTQQEDSAVYLCASSSQGVVTYEQYFGPGTRLTVT.

The chain joins TRBV27 to TRBJ1-2, with D tentatively TRBD1 (5 bases). CDR1 is MNHEY and CDR2 is SMNVEV in the germline V gene (reference sequence). This CDR3 has 15 residues. Trimming removed 5 bases at V and 1 base at J, with 14 bases between. The CDR3 DNA reads TGTGCCAGCAGTGTCCGGGACGGAGGTAACTATGGCTACACCTTC. Translating it yields CASSVRDGGNYGYTF.

The CDR3 is CASSQPLLRTATNEKLFF. The CDR3, as DNA: TGCGCCAGCAGCCAACCTCTCCTTCGGACAGCAACTAATGAAAAACTGTTTTTT. The chain has TRBV4-1 and TRBJ1-4, with D possibly matching TRBD1 (6 bases). The germline V and J ends were trimmed by 2 bases and 0 bases, with 16 bases remaining between them. Germline CDR1 MGHRA, CDR2 YSYEKL. This CDR3 spans 18 amino acids.

The rearrangement uses TRBV2 and TRBJ2-5; either TRBD1 or TRBD2 may fit D (5 bases each). The CDR3 totals 14 residues. The ends were cut back, 2 bases at V and 5 bases at J, with 12 bases in the middle. The germline V gene encodes CDR1 SNHLY and CDR2 FYNNEI. CDR3 region: CASSEFHEGETQYF. CDR3 DNA sequence: TGTGCCAGCAGTGAATTCCATGAGGGGGAGACCCAGTACTTC.

The chain is built from TRBV27 and TRBJ2-1; D possibly corresponds to TRBD2 (6 bases). CDR1 is MNHEY and CDR2 is SMNVEV in the germline V gene (reference sequence). V shed 5 bases and J shed 2 bases, with 13 bases lying between them. The CDR3 is 15 residues long. This CDR3 reads CASSREAHPYNEQFF. DNA of the CDR3: TGTGCCAGCAGTAGGGAGGCTCACCCCTACAATGAGCAGTTCTTC.

This rearrangement joins TRBV27 to TRBJ1-2, with 9 bases matching TRBD1. Germline V gene lookup returns CDR1 MNHEY and CDR2 SMNVEV (reference sequence). The CDR3 is 17 amino acids. The J segment lost 5 bases and the V segment lost 6 bases, leaving 16 bases of the junction unmatched. The CDR3 DNA is TGTGCCAGCAGGCCTTATGACAGGGGACAGGGTTGGTATGGCTACACCTTC. Translation gives CASRPYDRGQGWYGYTF.

The CDR3 DNA follows: TGTGCCAGCAGCTTAATCAGGTCTAGCGGGCCGAAGGATACGCAGTATTTT. Translation gives CASSLIRSSGPKDTQYF. This sequence joins TRBV7-3 and TRBJ2-3, with TRBD2 matching 8 bases. The germline CDR1 and CDR2 sequences are SGHTA and FQGTGA. The trim removed 1 base at V and 6 bases at J, leaving 12 bases unmatched. The CDR3 sequence is 17 residues long.